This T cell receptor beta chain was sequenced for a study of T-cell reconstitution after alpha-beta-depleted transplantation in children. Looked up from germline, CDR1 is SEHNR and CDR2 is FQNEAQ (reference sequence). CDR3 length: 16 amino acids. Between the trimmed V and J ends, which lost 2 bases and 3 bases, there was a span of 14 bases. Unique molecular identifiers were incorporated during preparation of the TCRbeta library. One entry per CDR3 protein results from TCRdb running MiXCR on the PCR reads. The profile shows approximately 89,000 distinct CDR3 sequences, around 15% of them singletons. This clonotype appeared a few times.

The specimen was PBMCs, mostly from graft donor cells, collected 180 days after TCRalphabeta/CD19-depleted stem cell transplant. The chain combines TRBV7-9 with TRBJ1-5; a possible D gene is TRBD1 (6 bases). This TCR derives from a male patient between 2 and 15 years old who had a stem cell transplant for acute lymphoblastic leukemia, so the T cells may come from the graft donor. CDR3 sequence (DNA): TGTGCCAGCAGCTTAAGGCGGACAGACCTCAATCAGCCCCAGCATTTT. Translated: CASSLRRTDLNQPQHF.